Each of the 10 T cell receptor beta chains below was sequenced from the same sample in a study of cytomegalovirus exposure and HLA in healthy donors. Produced via immunoSEQ multiplex PCR; TCRdb's table is partial and in-frame only. The sample holds 210,000 or so clones, around 88% seen once. What was sequenced was PBMCs. These TCRs come from a woman between 18 and 29 years old in good health and CMV-seronegative.

This chain links TRBV5-6 with TRBJ1-1; D ambiguous. Germline V gene lookup returns CDR1 SGHDT and CDR2 YYEEEE. V gave up 2 bases and J gave up 4 bases, with 6 bases separating them. This CDR3 is built from 12 residues. The CDR3 loop reads CASSLSSTEAFF. As DNA, the CDR3 is TGTGCCAGCAGCTTAAGTAGCACTGAAGCTTTCTTT.

This clone was observed a handful of times. The V call is TRBV13, the J call TRBJ2-7; D gene uncertain. V was cut by 1 base and J by 5 bases, with 12 bases left in between. The CDR3 loop spans 14 amino acids. The germline gives CDR1 PRHDT, CDR2 FYEKMQ (reference sequence). CDR3 loop: CASSLENSPNEQYF. The CDR3 nucleotides are TGTGCCAGCAGCTTAGAAAACAGTCCCAACGAGCAGTACTTC.

This chain uses TRBV7-8 with TRBJ1-5; D call uncertain. CDR3 length equals 15 residues. Germline assignment: CDR1 SGHVS and CDR2 FQNEAQ. The V end lost 5 bases, the J end lost 2 bases, and 13 bases lay between the germline ends. For the CDR3, the DNA is TGTGCCAGCAGCACGAGGGAGGGTCGCAATCAGCCCCAGCATTTT. This sequence encodes CASSTREGRNQPQHF.

Ten or more counts support this clone. This rearrangement joins TRBV28 to TRBJ2-1; D is unclear. Per germline, CDR1 MDHEN and CDR2 SYDVKM. The CDR3 loop spans 14 amino acids. Trimming pared 4 bases from V and 9 bases from J, leaving 16 bases between. CDR3 nucleotides: TGTGCCAGCAGTTCGGGTATAGAGGTCGGTGAGCAGTTCTTC. Translated: CASSSGIEVGEQFF.

The chain couples TRBV9 to TRBJ1-2, with 9 bases aligning to TRBD1. Germline V gene sequence: CDR1 SGDLS, CDR2 YYNGEE. Germline trimming cut 4 bases from V and 2 bases from J; bases unmatched to any gene: 6. There are 15 residues in the CDR3. In DNA, the CDR3 is TGTGCCAGCAGCCCCAGACAGGGGGTAAACTATGGCTACACCTTC. It yields the protein CASSPRQGVNYGYTF.

This chain uses TRBV5-1 with TRBJ2-5; 11 positions match TRBD2. V dropped 0 bases and J dropped 2; count of bases not matched to a gene: 6. In germline, CDR1 is SGHRS, CDR2 YFSETQ. The length of the CDR3 is 17 residues. The CDR3 sequence: CASSLDLAGGEQETQYF. DNA for the CDR3: TGCGCCAGCAGCTTGGATCTAGCGGGAGGTGAGCAAGAGACCCAGTACTTC.

This clone has just one count. The rearrangement uses TRBV14 and TRBJ2-7; the D is unclear. The CDR3 has 13 amino acids. CDR1 is SGHDN, CDR2 FVKESK, per germline. The ends were cut back, 1 base at V and 3 bases at J, with 7 bases in the middle. The DNA of the CDR3 is TGTGCCAGCAGCCAAGTCCTCGGCTACGAGCAGTACTTC. It specifies CASSQVLGYEQYF. Based on the CDR3 plus reference TRBV14 and TRBJ2-7, the full variable domain is EAGVTQFPSHSVIEKGQTVTLRCDPISGHDNLYWYRRVMGKEIKFLLHFVKESKQDESGMPNNRFLAERTGGTYSTLKVQPAELEDSGVYFCASSQVLGYEQYFGPGTRLTVT.

The chain carries TRBV5-1 and TRBJ2-7; 13 bases fit TRBD2. The J segment lost 6 bases and the V segment lost 7 bases, leaving 4 bases of the junction unmatched. The CDR3 has 13 residues. Per the germline V gene, CDR1 is SGHRS and CDR2 is YFSETQ. The CDR3 nucleotides read TGCGCCAGCGGACTAGCGGGAGTGGGCGAGCAGTACTTC. Translated, it gives CASGLAGVGEQYF.

The V and J genes are TRBV6-1 and TRBJ1-2; TRBD1 is a possible D gene (6 bases). V was cut by 8 bases and J by 8 bases, with 15 bases left in between. The CDR3 contains 12 residues. Germline lookup yields CDR1 MNHNS and CDR2 SASEGT. The CDR3 sequence: CASHSQGNGYTF. CDR3 coding DNA: TGTGCCAGCCATTCTCAGGGGAACGGCTACACCTTC.

This clone was recorded a few times. The chain has TRBV2 and TRBJ2-2; TRBD2 is a possible D gene (6 bases). From germline, CDR1 is SNHLY and CDR2 FYNNEI. This CDR3 comprises 14 residues. Trimming shortened V by 7 bases and J by 4 bases, and 13 bases separated the two germline ends. CDR3 amino acids: CASTSPTSTGELFF. The CDR3 DNA sequence: TGTGCCAGCACTTCCCCGACTAGCACCGGGGAGCTGTTTTTT.